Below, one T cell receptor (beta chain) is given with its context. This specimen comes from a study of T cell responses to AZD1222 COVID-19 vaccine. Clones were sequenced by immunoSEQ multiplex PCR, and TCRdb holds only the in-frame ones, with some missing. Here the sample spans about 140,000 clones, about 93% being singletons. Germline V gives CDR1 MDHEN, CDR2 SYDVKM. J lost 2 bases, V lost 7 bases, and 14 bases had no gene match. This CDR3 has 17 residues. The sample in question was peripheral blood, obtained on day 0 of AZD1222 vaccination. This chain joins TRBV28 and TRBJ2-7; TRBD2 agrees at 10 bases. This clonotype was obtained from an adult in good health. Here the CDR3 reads CASNGLAGAGRPYEQYF. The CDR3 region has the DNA TGTGCCAGCAACGGGCTAGCGGGAGCAGGTAGACCCTACGAGCAGTACTTC.